The 32 T cell receptor beta chains below come from one sample, sequenced in a study of T cell responses to AZD1222 COVID-19 vaccine (dated by TCRdb to the early 2020s). The time point label corresponds to: about 28 days (+/-7) after the second vaccine dose. Preparation of the library involved the immunoSEQ multiplex PCR assay. Entries here come from immuneACCESS through TCRdb and include only in-frame sequences with V and J called. Some clones fail to appear in such tables; in the studies checked, an unresolved V gene covers under half of the shortfall, and the cause of the remainder is unknown. The sample profile shows about 42,000 clones; approximately 88% of them were found once. Around a quarter of the sample rests with the top ten. Sequencing was performed on peripheral blood, taken 28 days after the second AZD1222 dose. These receptors were taken from an adult who received the AZD1222 COVID-19 vaccine.

This clone was recorded once. V gene TRBV2 combines with J gene TRBJ2-7; 8 nucleotides line up with TRBD1. This CDR3 spans 15 amino acids. Trimming removed 7 bases from V and 2 bases from J; junction bases left unmatched: 10. Germline V lookup: CDR1 SNHLY, CDR2 FYNNEI. The CDR3 protein is CASTRDRGPTYEQYF. CDR3 DNA sequence: TGTGCCAGCACCAGAGACAGGGGACCGACCTACGAGCAGTACTTC. The whole variable domain, remainder taken from reference TRBV2 and TRBJ2-7, is EPEVTQTPSHQVTQMGQEVILRCVPISNHLYFYWYRQILGQKVEFLVSFYNNEISEKSEIFDDQFSVERPDGSNFTLKIRSTKLEDSAMYFCASTRDRGPTYEQYFGPGTRLTVT.

The rearrangement links TRBV3-1 (or the pseudogene TRBV3-2) to TRBJ1-1; D is possibly TRBD1 (5 bases). V was pared by 4 bases and J by 0 bases, with 9 bases between. Germline CDR1 reads LGHDT; CDR2 reads YNNKEL (reference sequence). The CDR3 runs 14 residues. CDR3 nucleotides: TGTGCCAGCAGCCTGGAGGGGATGAACACTGAAGCTTTCTTT. Translation gives CASSLEGMNTEAFF.

The rearrangement links TRBV4-2 to TRBJ1-2; D not resolved. The CDR3 is made up of 14 amino acids. The germline CDR1 and CDR2 sequences are LGHNA and YNFKEQ. Trimming cost V 0 bases and J 2 bases, with 7 bases left between them. CDR3 sequence: CASSQEGRNYGYTF. CDR3 in DNA: TGTGCCAGCAGCCAAGAGGGTCGAAACTATGGCTACACCTTC.

J is TRBJ2-3 and V is TRBV29-1, with no clear D. V was pared by 2 bases and J by 7 bases, with 7 bases between. CDR1 and CDR2 from the germline V gene are SQVTM and ANQGSEA. The CDR3 totals 11 residues. CDR3 bases: TGCAGCGTTGAATCAGTGTATACGCAGTATTTT. This translates into CSVESVYTQYF.

V and J are TRBV18 and TRBJ1-6; D is uncertain. With 3 bases removed from V and 5 bases from J, the gap between germline ends came to 8 bases. This CDR3 comprises 14 residues. The germline V gene has CDR1 KGHSH and CDR2 LQKENI. CDR3 in DNA: TGTGCCAGCTCACCCGCACAGAATAATTCACCCCTCCACTTT. Translation gives CASSPAQNNSPLHF.

The chain joins TRBV5-1 to TRBJ1-1; 7 positions agree with TRBD1. Germline lookup yields CDR1 SGHRS and CDR2 YFSETQ. V trimming: 3 bases; J trimming: 10 bases; junction bases outside the gene matches: 6. This CDR3 spans 12 amino acids. The CDR3 coding sequence is TGCGCCAGCAGCTCCACAGGGGATCTAGCTTTCTTT. This gives the protein CASSSTGDLAFF. The full variable domain, completed using reference TRBV5-1 and TRBJ1-1, is KAGVTQTPRYLIKTRGQQVTLSCSPISGHRSVSWYQQTPGQGLQFLFEYFSETQRNKGNFPGRFSGRQFSNSRSEMNVSTLELGDSALYLCASSSTGDLAFFGQGTRLTVV.

The CDR3 region is CASSQERYEQYF. The DNA of the CDR3 is TGTGCCAGCAGCCAGGAGCGATACGAGCAGTACTTC. The rearrangement joins TRBV3-1 (or the pseudogene TRBV3-2) to TRBJ2-7; D is unresolved. Per the germline V gene, CDR1 is LGHDT and CDR2 is YNNKEL (reference sequence). V was cut by 3 bases and J by 4 bases, with 7 bases left in between. This CDR3 is 12 amino acids long.

This clone was counted a few times. The rearrangement joins TRBV7-2 to TRBJ1-2; D gene ambiguous. Germline CDR1 reads SGHTA; CDR2 reads FQGNSA. This CDR3 region has 12 residues. The V end lost 8 bases, the J end lost 4 bases, and 11 bases lay between the germline ends. DNA for the CDR3: TGTGCCAGCTCTACAAGACCCTATGGCTACACCTTC. Translation gives CASSTRPYGYTF.

The rearrangement joins TRBV12-3 or TRBV12-4 to TRBJ1-1, with D perhaps TRBD1 (6 bases). This CDR3 has 13 amino acids. Deletions cut 4 bases from V and 9 bases from J, with 15 bases between. As DNA, the CDR3 is TGTGCCAGCAGTTGGGCCCCGGGACACCAAGCTTTCTTT. It codes for CASSWAPGHQAFF.

V and J are TRBV4-1 and TRBJ1-1; possible D gene TRBD1, 6 bases. CDR3 length: 17 amino acids. CDR1 and CDR2 (germline): MGHRA, YSYEKL. The ends were cut back, 0 bases at V and 1 base at J, with 15 bases in the middle. For the CDR3, the DNA is TGCGCCAGCAGCCAAGATGGGGGGCACAACAAGAACACTGAAGCTTTCTTT. It translates to CASSQDGGHNKNTEAFF.

The chain joins TRBV3-1 (or the pseudogene TRBV3-2) to TRBJ2-2; 11 positions agree with TRBD2. Per germline, CDR1 LGHDT and CDR2 YNNKEL (reference sequence). The ends lost 7 bases at V and 1 base at J; junction bases unmatched: 5. This CDR3 contains 16 residues. The CDR3 reads CASKRGTSGNTGELFF. CDR3 in DNA: TGTGCCAGCAAGCGGGGGACTAGCGGGAACACCGGGGAGCTGTTTTTT.

The rearrangement links TRBV23-1 to TRBJ2-7; maybe TRBD1 (5 bases). TRBV23-1 is reported as an ORF; its role is uncertain. The CDR3 runs to 13 residues. V dropped 6 bases and J dropped 0 bases, with 9 bases sitting between them. The DNA for the CDR3 is TGCGCCAGCAGGCAGACAGACTCCTACGAGCAGTACTTC. It specifies CASRQTDSYEQYF.

V is TRBV29-1 and J is TRBJ1-4; the D gene is possibly TRBD1 (5 bases). Germline CDR1 reads SQVTM; CDR2 reads ANQGSEA. The CDR3 consists of 12 residues. CDR3 residues: CTTAGVYEKLFF. The CDR3 DNA reads as TGCACCACGGCGGGGGTTTATGAAAAACTGTTTTTT.

This clone showed up just once. The chain has TRBV7-8 and TRBJ2-5, with a possible D match to TRBD2 (6 bases). Germline assignment: CDR1 SGHVS and CDR2 FQNEAQ. The CDR3 length is 14 residues. Trimming took 4 bases from V and 5 from J, leaving 14 bases between them. The CDR3 DNA is TGTGCCAGCAGCTCCACTAGCAATGGGGAGACCCAGTACTTC. It is translated as CASSSTSNGETQYF.

This chain uses TRBV2 with TRBJ2-4; 8 nucleotides align to TRBD1. The trim removed 6 bases at V and 10 bases at J, leaving 8 bases unmatched. The germline CDR1 and CDR2 sequences are SNHLY and FYNNEI. CDR3 length: 13 residues. CDR3 nucleotides: TGTGCCAGCAGCGAGGGGGACAGGACTATTCAGTACTTC. This encodes CASSEGDRTIQYF. The variable domain in full, with the rest retrieved from reference TRBV2 and TRBJ2-4, is EPEVTQTPSHQVTQMGQEVILRCVPISNHLYFYWYRQILGQKVEFLVSFYNNEISEKSEIFDDQFSVERPDGSNFTLKIRSTKLEDSAMYFCASSEGDRTIQYFGAGTRLSVL.

This clone has just one count. The V gene is TRBV11-1, the J gene TRBJ2-5; D possibly matches TRBD1 or TRBD2 (5 bases each). The CDR3 loop spans 14 amino acids. Deletions cut 5 bases from V and 4 bases from J, with 14 bases between. Germline V gene lookup returns CDR1 SGHAT and CDR2 FQDESV (reference sequence). CDR3 DNA: TGTGCCAGCAGCCCCCAGGGACGAGGAGAGACCCAGTACTTC. Amino acids: CASSPQGRGETQYF.

The chain joins TRBV7-9 to TRBJ2-3; 8 positions agree with TRBD2. This CDR3 is 15 amino acids long. V gave up 5 bases and J gave up 4 bases; unmatched junction bases: 8. Per the germline V gene, CDR1 is SEHNR and CDR2 is FQNEAQ (reference sequence). The CDR3 coding sequence is TGTGCCAGCAGCCTCCTGCGGGGGGTATCAGATACGCAGTATTTT. Amino acid sequence: CASSLLRGVSDTQYF.

The gene calls are TRBV10-3 and TRBJ2-1; D uncertain. Per germline, CDR1 ENHRY and CDR2 SYGVKD. This CDR3 has 11 amino acids. V gave up 4 bases and J gave up 7 bases, with 5 bases separating them. CDR3 amino acids: CAISALNEQFF. The CDR3 DNA reads as TGTGCCATCAGTGCCCTAAATGAGCAGTTCTTC.

The V call is TRBV5-4, the J call TRBJ1-2; D is unresolved. Trimming took off 0 bases at V and 2 bases at J, with 8 bases between the two ends. This CDR3 has 14 residues. CDR1 and CDR2 (germline): SGHNT, YYREEE (reference sequence). CDR3 loop: CASSLDGWNYGYTF. CDR3 nucleotide sequence: TGTGCCAGCAGCTTGGACGGCTGGAACTATGGCTACACCTTC.

This chain uses TRBV29-1 with TRBJ2-1; D is uncertain. The germline V and J ends were trimmed by 3 bases and 0 bases, with 6 bases remaining between them. This CDR3 contains 13 residues. Germline V lookup: CDR1 SQVTM, CDR2 ANQGSEA. CDR3 loop: CSVESSSYNEQFF. CDR3 nucleotide sequence: TGCAGCGTTGAGTCTAGCTCCTACAATGAGCAGTTCTTC.

The table lists this clone with a few counts. The rearrangement uses TRBV7-2 and TRBJ2-6, with D maybe TRBD1 (5 bases). The CDR3 contains 17 residues. V was cut by 6 bases and J by 0 bases, with 15 bases left in between. From germline, CDR1 is SGHTA and CDR2 FQGNSA. Here the CDR3 reads CASSLTQASSGANVLTF. CDR3 nucleotide sequence: TGTGCCAGCAGTTTAACACAGGCGAGCTCTGGGGCCAACGTCCTGACTTTC.

This clone showed up just a few times. V and J are TRBV5-1 and TRBJ2-3, with D perhaps being TRBD1 or TRBD2 (6 bases each). CDR1 is SGHRS and CDR2 is YFSETQ in the germline V gene. The V end lost 2 bases, the J end lost 3 bases, and 10 bases lay between the germline ends. CDR3 length: 14 amino acids. CDR3 bases: TGCGCCAGCAGCTTTAAAGGGGGGACAGATACGCAGTATTTT. Amino acid sequence: CASSFKGGTDTQYF.

The chain is built from TRBV6-5 and TRBJ2-7; 11 nucleotides agree with TRBD1. The CDR3 is made up of 15 amino acids. Germline-derived CDR1 and CDR2 are MNHEY and SVGAGI. V lost 7 bases, J lost 0 bases, and 5 bases stayed unmatched. In nucleotides, the CDR3 is TGTGCCAGCAACCTCGGACAGGGGGCCTCCTACGAGCAGTACTTC. It yields the protein CASNLGQGASYEQYF.

This chain connects TRBV29-1 to TRBJ1-5, with D hard to call. The germline gives CDR1 SQVTM, CDR2 ANQGSEA. The V and J ends lost 4 bases and 0 bases respectively, with 4 bases between them. The CDR3 length is 12 residues. The CDR3 reads CSVANSNQPQHF. The DNA of the CDR3 is TGCAGCGTTGCTAATAGCAATCAGCCCCAGCATTTT.

This chain connects TRBV7-9 to TRBJ1-5, with D hard to call. The CDR3 covers 12 residues. Germline-derived CDR1 and CDR2 are SEHNR and FQNEAQ (reference sequence). With 5 bases removed from V and 0 bases from J, the gap between germline ends came to 2 bases. The DNA of the CDR3 is TGTGCCAGCAGCGTTAGCAATCAGCCCCAGCATTTT. It specifies CASSVSNQPQHF. Variable domain in full (rest from reference TRBV7-9 and TRBJ1-5): DTGVSQNPRHKITKRGQNVTFRCDPISEHNRLYWYRQTLGQGPEFLTYFQNEAQLEKSRLLSDRFSAERPKGSFSTLEIQRTEQGDSAMYLCASSVSNQPQHFGDGTRLSIL.

The V gene is TRBV5-4, the J gene TRBJ2-2, with TRBD2 matching over 14 bases. The CDR3 has 18 residues. V was pared by 4 bases and J by 4 bases, with 9 bases of the junction left unmatched. Germline CDR1 is SGHNT and CDR2 is YYREEE (reference sequence). The CDR3 loop is CASSQGLAGAGGTGELFF. The CDR3 nucleotides are TGTGCCAGCAGCCAGGGACTAGCGGGAGCGGGTGGCACCGGGGAGCTGTTTTTT.

The chain combines TRBV6-5 with TRBJ2-5, with 8 bases aligning to TRBD1. J lost 1 base, V lost 0 bases, and 4 bases had no gene match. The CDR3 runs 16 residues. The germline V gene has CDR1 MNHEY and CDR2 SVGAGI. In DNA form, the CDR3 reads TGTGCCAGCAGTTACTCGTTCACAGGGGGCCAAGAGACCCAGTACTTC. Translated: CASSYSFTGGQETQYF.

The J gene is TRBJ2-4, the V gene TRBV5-1, with D possibly TRBD2 on 6 matching bases. The germline gives CDR1 SGHRS, CDR2 YFSETQ. The CDR3 consists of 15 residues. V lost 1 base, J lost 1 base, and 9 bases lay in between. The CDR3 nucleotides are TGCGCCAGCAGCTTGAACCGGGAGGCCAAAAACATTCAGTACTTC. This encodes CASSLNREAKNIQYF.

The rearrangement joins TRBV6-6 to TRBJ1-1; D remains ambiguous. The CDR3 has 13 residues. Trimming shortened V by 5 bases and J by 0 bases, and 7 bases separated the two germline ends. The germline CDR1 and CDR2 sequences are MNHNY and SVGAGI (reference sequence). The CDR3 reads CASSPRVNTEAFF. The CDR3 DNA is TGTGCCAGCAGTCCCCGGGTGAACACTGAAGCTTTCTTT.

This chain's CDR3 is CASSEEGGSNQPQHF. The CDR3 nucleotides are TGTGCCAGCAGTGAGGAGGGGGGGAGCAATCAGCCCCAGCATTTT. V gene TRBV2 combines with J gene TRBJ1-5; possibly TRBD1 for D (6 bases). The V gene's germline CDR1 is SNHLY and CDR2 FYNNEI. The length of the CDR3 is 15 residues. Trimming shortened V by 3 bases and J by 1 base, and 10 bases separated the two germline ends.

This rearrangement joins TRBV5-1 to TRBJ1-5; possible D gene TRBD1, 5 bases. The ends were cut back, 0 bases at V and 1 base at J, with 8 bases in the middle. From germline, CDR1 is SGHRS and CDR2 YFSETQ. The CDR3 extends over 15 amino acids. This chain's CDR3 is CASSLGGRSNQPQHF. The CDR3 region has the DNA TGCGCCAGCAGCTTGGGGGGACGGAGCAATCAGCCCCAGCATTTT.

V and J are TRBV12-3 or TRBV12-4 and TRBJ2-3; D ambiguous. V was clipped by 2 bases and J by 0 bases, with 3 bases between them. The CDR3 totals 13 residues. As DNA, the CDR3 is TGTGCCAGCAGTTTAATTAGCACAGATACGCAGTATTTT. This encodes CASSLISTDTQYF.